These 10 T cell receptor delta chains came from one sample sequenced in a study of gamma-delta T cells after stem cell transplantation. TCRdb used CATT to re-call clones from the RT-PCR reads. The sample contains about 200 delta-chain clones, approximately 48% of which appear only once. Material: gamma-delta T cells. All receptors derive from a human donor. It is not recorded whose cells these are; they may come from a transplant donor.

V and J are TRAV29/DV5 and TRDJ1, with TRDD3 matching 8 bases. No J gene was available from TCRdb, and it was assigned here by a germline match of the DNA. V lost 0 bases and J lost 0; bases outside the gene matches: 7. Germline V gives CDR1 NSMFDY, CDR2 ISSIKDK. This CDR3 has 16 residues. Here the CDR3 reads CAASVLLGVNTDKLIF. CDR3 bases: TGTGCAGCAAGCGTCCTACTGGGGGTTAACACCGATAAACTCATCTTT.

J is TRDJ1 and V is TRDV1, with TRDD3 matching 12 bases. No J gene was available from TCRdb, and it was assigned here by a germline match of the DNA. The CDR3 totals 20 residues. The junction had 19 bases not matched to a gene; V was cut back by 4 bases and J by 4 bases. The V gene's germline CDR1 is TSWWSYY and CDR2 QGS. The CDR3 DNA reads as TGTGCTCTTGGGGCCCCGGGGGGTTCTTTCTGGGGGATACGAGGCGATAAACTCATCTTT. Translating it yields CALGAPGGSFWGIRGDKLIF.

The chain employs TRDV1 and TRDJ1; 10 bases are shared with TRDD3. The J gene comes from matching the DNA to germline here; TCRdb lacks it. CDR3 length equals 20 residues. The V gene's germline CDR1 is TSWWSYY and CDR2 QGS. J was trimmed by 0 bases and V by 0 bases; bases with no gene match: 13. The CDR3 protein is CALGELGPYPTGGYTDKLIF. The CDR3 coding sequence is TGTGCTCTTGGGGAACTTGGACCCTACCCTACTGGGGGATACACCGATAAACTCATCTTT.

By share of the sample, this clone is hyperexpanded (1% or more). This chain uses TRDV3 with TRDJ1, with 13 bases fitting TRDD3. V shed 2 bases, J shed 2 bases, and the junction held 23 bases outside the gene matches. This CDR3 is built from 21 residues. Per the germline V gene, CDR1 is TVYSNPD and CDR2 is GDNSRS (reference sequence). CDR3 coding DNA: TGTGCCTTTCCGACCTTCCGACAGCCCCGTACTGGGGGATACGGGACCGATAAACTCATCTTT. The encoded protein is CAFPTFRQPRTGGYGTDKLIF.

This clone turned up a few times. With a far larger clone one base away, a read error is the likely cause. The rearrangement uses TRDV3 and TRDJ1; D is ambiguous. CDR1 and CDR2 (germline): TVYSNPD, GDNSRS (reference sequence). The CDR3 runs 15 residues. The CDR3 loop reads CAFETPISHADKVIF. CDR3 coding DNA: TGTGCCTTTGAGACCCCTATATCCCACGCCGATAAAGTCATCTTT.

The chain combines TRDV1 with TRDJ1, with 13 bases identical to TRDD3. TCRdb lists no J gene, so it was determined here by aligning the DNA to germline. V lost 4 bases to trimming and J lost 2 bases; unmatched junction nucleotides: 22. The CDR3 spans 22 residues. Germline lookup yields CDR1 TSWWSYY and CDR2 QGS. The CDR3, as DNA: TGTGCTCTTGGGGGGGTGCTTCCGAACGTTTACTGGGGGATACGCGAGACCGATAAACTCATCTTT. It codes for CALGGVLPNVYWGIRETDKLIF.

The CDR3 spells CALGELFPTTWGISTPTDKLIF. For the CDR3, the DNA is TGTGCTCTTGGGGAACTCTTTCCTACGACCTGGGGGATCAGTACCCCCACCGATAAACTCATCTTT. V gene TRDV1 combines with J gene TRDJ1, with 9 bases that match TRDD3. The J gene comes from matching the DNA to germline here; TCRdb lacks it. CDR3 length: 22 amino acids. V dropped 0 bases and J dropped 1; count of bases not matched to a gene: 21. Germline lookup yields CDR1 TSWWSYY and CDR2 QGS.

This clone is judged hyperexpanded. This rearrangement joins TRDV2 to TRDJ1; D call uncertain. Trimming removed 4 bases from V and 0 bases from J, with 14 bases in between. The CDR3 length is 15 residues. Germline V CDR1 and CDR2: GEAIGNYY, EKD. CDR3 bases: TGTGCCTGTGAACCCATGTATAAATACACCGATAAACTCATCTTT. Its protein is CACEPMYKYTDKLIF.

This clone was observed a handful of times. The chain joins TRDV1 to TRDJ1, with D possibly TRDD2 on 8 matching bases. Trimming took 5 bases from V and 1 from J, leaving 26 bases between them. The CDR3 totals 19 residues. Looked up from germline, CDR1 is TSWWSYY and CDR2 is QGS. The CDR3 protein is CALGPNVFLLGYITDKLIF. As DNA, the CDR3 is TGTGCTCTTGGGCCCAACGTCTTCCTACTGGGATACATCACCGATAAACTCATCTTT.

This clone was seen only a few times. V and J are TRDV1 and TRDJ1; weak D call: TRDD3 (9 bases). CDR1 and CDR2 from the germline V gene are TSWWSYY and QGS. CDR3 length: 22 residues. V shed 1 base and J shed 2 bases, with 32 bases lying between them. For the CDR3, the DNA is TGTGCTCTTGGGGAACCTTACCTTCCTAGTCTCTGGGGGATTTCTCCAACCGATAAACTCATCTTT. This sequence encodes CALGEPYLPSLWGISPTDKLIF.